One and the same sample provided the 26 T cell receptor beta chains below, sequenced in a study of graft-versus-host responses after intestinal transplantation. Generated by immunoSEQ multiplex PCR, the TCRdb table keeps only in-frame clones and is missing some. The sample includes about 36,000 clones, roughly 94% of them seen just once. No antigens are known for them. The input for sequencing was unstimulated CD4+ T cells sorted from spleen or lymph node cells, taken before transplant. These receptors all stem from a human donor who was the organ donor for an intestinal transplant.

The chain couples TRBV9 to TRBJ1-2; 10 nucleotides agree with TRBD1. The CDR3 totals 13 residues. Germline values: CDR1 SGDLS, CDR2 YYNGEE. V lost 4 bases to trimming and J lost 8 bases; unmatched junction nucleotides: 5. The CDR3 loop reads CASSRGQGDGYTF. In nucleotides, the CDR3 is TGTGCCAGCAGCCGAGGACAGGGGGACGGCTACACCTTC.

The V and J genes are TRBV6-1 and TRBJ1-3, with D uncertain. The CDR3 is 15 residues long. Trimming left V 6 bases short and J 0 bases short, with 12 bases between. CDR1 is MNHNS and CDR2 is SASEGT in the germline V gene. CDR3 in amino acids: CASSPPGRSGNTIYF. The CDR3 region has the DNA TGTGCCAGCAGCCCCCCAGGTCGCTCTGGAAACACCATATATTTT.

The rearrangement uses TRBV4-3 and TRBJ2-1, with TRBD2 matching 11 bases. Germline-derived CDR1 and CDR2 are LGHNA and YSLEER. The CDR3 is made up of 15 amino acids. V lost 4 bases and J lost 2; bases outside the gene matches: 1. The CDR3 DNA reads TGCGCCAGCAGCCTTAGCGGGGGGGCCTACAATGAGCAGTTCTTC. Its protein is CASSLSGGAYNEQFF.

V and J are TRBV10-3 and TRBJ2-7, with no clear D. The germline gives CDR1 ENHRY, CDR2 SYGVKD. The germline V and J ends were trimmed by 0 bases and 4 bases, with 13 bases remaining between them. The CDR3 runs to 15 residues. The CDR3 DNA sequence: TGTGCCATCAGTGAGTCGAGGCAGGAGCCTTACGAGCAGTACTTC. Residues: CAISESRQEPYEQYF.

The genes are TRBV6-5 and TRBJ1-4; D is unresolved. The length of the CDR3 is 14 residues. The germline V and J ends were trimmed by 3 bases and 4 bases, with 9 bases remaining between them. CDR1 is MNHEY, CDR2 SVGAGI, per germline. The CDR3 here is CASSYLRDNEKLFF. The CDR3 nucleotides read TGTGCCAGCAGTTATCTCCGAGATAATGAAAAACTGTTTTTT.

The gene calls are TRBV6-5 and TRBJ1-4, with a weak D call TRBD1 (6 bases). CDR1 is MNHEY, CDR2 SVGAGI, per germline. The CDR3 has 15 residues. V lost 6 bases, J lost 3 bases, and 14 bases lay in between. The CDR3 reads CASRTSRGANEKLFF. CDR3 sequence (DNA): TGTGCCAGCAGGACCTCTAGGGGGGCTAATGAAAAACTGTTTTTT.

On this clone: Its ends do not fully match the called genes, so a read error is possible. The chain employs TRBV7-7 and TRBJ2-1; D remains ambiguous. CDR1 is SSHAT and CDR2 is FNYEAQ in the germline V gene (reference sequence). The CDR3 totals 14 residues. The CDR3 DNA sequence: TGTGCTAGCAGCCCCAATCGGGTTTACAATGAGCAGTTCTTC. Translation: CASSPNRVYNEQFF.

This clone was detected only once. Mismatch with germline at one junction end may stem from a read error. The chain combines TRBV5-1 with TRBJ2-1, with TRBD2 matching over 8 bases. The germline V gene has CDR1 SGHRS and CDR2 YFSETQ. CDR3 length: 17 residues. The CDR3 sequence is CASSLGLGGGLYNEQLF. The CDR3 region has the DNA TGCGCCAGCAGCCTGGGACTAGGGGGGGGGCTTTACAATGAGCAGCTCTTC.

The CDR3 sequence is CASSLGSRSNDNEQYF. DNA of the CDR3: TGTGCCAGCAGCTTGGGGTCGCGTAGCAATGACAACGAGCAGTACTTC. The chain recombines TRBV5-4 with TRBJ2-7; no firm D call. Trimming removed 0 bases from V and 5 bases from J, with 18 bases in between. Germline CDR1 and CDR2: SGHNT and YYREEE (reference sequence). The CDR3 runs 16 residues.

This sequence joins TRBV7-2 and TRBJ2-3; a weak D match, TRBD1 (6 bases). This CDR3 region has 15 residues. The germline CDR1 and CDR2 sequences are SGHTA and FQGNSA. The V end was cut by 3 bases, the J end by 2 bases, with 12 bases between. CDR3 loop: CASSFIQGLTDTQYF. The CDR3, as DNA: TGTGCCAGCAGCTTTATACAGGGCCTCACAGATACGCAGTATTTT.

The chain joins TRBV10-3 to TRBJ2-7; 8 bases are a match to TRBD2. The CDR3 extends over 17 amino acids. The V gene's germline CDR1 is ENHRY and CDR2 SYGVKD. The V segment lost 3 bases and the J segment 0 bases; nucleotides outside the gene matches: 10. CDR3 sequence: CAISDKRGLGVSYEQYF. For the CDR3, the DNA is TGTGCCATCAGTGATAAGCGGGGGCTTGGGGTCTCCTACGAGCAGTACTTC.

The chain has TRBV19 and TRBJ1-5, with TRBD1 as a possible D gene (6 bases). The CDR3 has 17 amino acids. Germline V gives CDR1 LNHDA, CDR2 SQIVND (reference sequence). Between the trimmed V and J ends, which lost 4 bases and 0 bases, there was a span of 16 bases. CDR3 region: CASSRTRDTYSNQPQHF. The CDR3 coding sequence is TGTGCCAGTAGTAGAACCCGGGACACCTATAGCAATCAGCCCCAGCATTTT.

The chain carries TRBV21-1 and TRBJ2-1; the DNA was not compared with TRBD2, the D call given in the table. TRBV21-1 represents a pseudogene. The CDR3 spans 15 residues. The CDR3 DNA follows: TGTGCCAGCAGCAAACCCAGCGGCTCCTACAATGAGCAGTTCTTC. Its protein product is CASSKPSGSYNEQFF.

The J gene is TRBJ1-1, the V gene TRBV6-5; D not resolved. Looked up from germline, CDR1 is MNHEY and CDR2 is SVGAGI. Between the trimmed V and J ends, which lost 6 bases and 11 bases, there was a span of 13 bases. The CDR3 consists of 11 residues. The CDR3 spells CASSPRQGAFF. The CDR3 bases are TGTGCCAGCAGCCCACGGCAAGGGGCTTTCTTT.

V usage is TRBV5-6 and J usage is TRBJ1-3, with D maybe TRBD1 (5 bases). Trimming shortened V by 2 bases and J by 2 bases, and 8 bases separated the two germline ends. Germline V gene lookup returns CDR1 SGHDT and CDR2 YYEEEE. CDR3 length: 14 amino acids. CDR3 in DNA: TGTGCCAGCAGCTTTGTAGGGGCTGGAAACACCATATATTTT. It specifies CASSFVGAGNTIYF. Full variable domain (outside the CDR3, taken from reference TRBV5-6 and TRBJ1-3): DAGVTQSPTHLIKTRGQQVTLRCSPKSGHDTVSWYQQALGQGPQFIFQYYEEEERQRGNFPDRFSGHQFPNYSSELNVNALLLGDSALYLCASSFVGAGNTIYFGEGSWLTVV.

This chain links TRBV19 with TRBJ2-4, with D uncertain. Trimming took 5 bases from V and 6 from J, leaving 14 bases between them. Germline loops: CDR1 LNHDA, CDR2 SQIVND (reference sequence). The CDR3 sequence is 14 residues long. The CDR3 coding sequence is TGTGCCAGTAGTTCAGCCGGGCCGGGAAACATTCAGTACTTC. Translated: CASSSAGPGNIQYF.

The J gene is TRBJ2-5, the V gene TRBV6-4; 10 positions match TRBD1. Germline V CDR1 and CDR2: MRHNA, SNTAGT. V shed 9 bases and J 4 bases; nucleotides not matched to a gene: 5. The CDR3 covers 13 residues. This CDR3 reads CASQGQGTETQYF. The CDR3 DNA is TGTGCCAGTCAGGGACAGGGGACAGAGACCCAGTACTTC.

V gene TRBV7-2 combines with J gene TRBJ2-3; D is perhaps TRBD2 (6 bases). CDR1 is SGHTA, CDR2 FQGNSA, per germline. V was cut by 5 bases and J by 6 bases, with 15 bases left in between. CDR3 length: 14 amino acids. The CDR3: CASSPRLVTDTQYF. CDR3 nucleotides: TGTGCCAGCAGCCCCCGACTAGTAACCGATACGCAGTATTTT.

The chain carries TRBV5-5 and TRBJ2-5, with D possibly being TRBD1 (5 bases). The CDR3 totals 13 residues. The V end was cut by 2 bases, the J end by 5 bases, with 10 bases between. CDR1 SGHKS and CDR2 YYEKEE come from the germline V gene (reference sequence). CDR3 coding DNA: TGTGCCAGCAGCTTAGGGGCGAGGGAGACCCAGTACTTC. Translated, it gives CASSLGARETQYF.

V usage is TRBV18 and J usage is TRBJ1-5, with a tentative D call TRBD1 (5 bases). The CDR3 is 14 amino acids. CDR1 and CDR2 from the germline V gene are KGHSH and LQKENI. V was cut by 2 bases and J by 3 bases, with 8 bases left in between. CDR3 in DNA: TGTGCCAGCTCACCAACGGGGCCCAATCAGCCCCAGCATTTT. This codes for CASSPTGPNQPQHF.

The V and J genes are TRBV5-4 and TRBJ2-4; 9 bases match TRBD2. V trimming: 4 bases; J trimming: 5 bases; junction bases outside the gene matches: 4. Germline CDR1 reads SGHNT; CDR2 reads YYREEE (reference sequence). The CDR3 loop spans 14 amino acids. CDR3 nucleotide sequence: TGTGCCAGCAGCCTGCGGGGGGGCGAAAACATTCAGTACTTC. The encoded protein is CASSLRGGENIQYF.

The chain is built from TRBV4-1 and TRBJ1-4, with D possibly matching TRBD1 (6 bases). V was trimmed by 8 bases and J by 5 bases, leaving 12 bases between them. From germline, CDR1 is MGHRA and CDR2 YSYEKL. This CDR3 has 13 amino acids. CDR3 in DNA: TGCGCCAGCGCGGGGCAGGGGAATGAAAAACTGTTTTTT. It translates to CASAGQGNEKLFF.

This clone was observed a handful of times. The V gene is TRBV4-3, the J gene TRBJ1-3; a possible D gene is TRBD1 (5 bases). Deletions cut 4 bases from V and 7 bases from J, with 14 bases between. CDR1 and CDR2 (germline): LGHNA, YSLEER. CDR3 length: 14 residues. The CDR3 DNA is TGCGCCAGCAGCCCTACATTAGGGGACAACACCATATATTTT. Protein product: CASSPTLGDNTIYF.

The chain uses TRBV5-4 and TRBJ1-2; a weak D match, TRBD1 (6 bases). Trimming removed 0 bases from V and 4 bases from J, with 13 bases in between. From germline, CDR1 is SGHNT and CDR2 YYREEE (reference sequence). The CDR3 consists of 15 residues. CDR3 protein: CASSLEGGLAYGYTF. DNA for the CDR3: TGTGCCAGCAGCTTGGAGGGGGGCCTAGCCTATGGCTACACCTTC.

The V and J genes are TRBV4-1 and TRBJ2-5, with TRBD2 matching 15 bases. J lost 4 bases, V lost 0 bases, and 0 bases had no gene match. Germline assignment: CDR1 MGHRA and CDR2 YSYEKL. CDR3 length: 16 amino acids. The CDR3 is CASSQEGLAGGETQYF. The CDR3 DNA reads TGCGCCAGCAGCCAAGAGGGACTAGCGGGGGGAGAGACCCAGTACTTC.

J is TRBJ2-3 and V is TRBV5-5; D remains unclear. V lost 1 base, J lost 5 bases, and 14 bases lay in between. Germline V gene data show CDR1 as SGHKS and CDR2 as YYEKEE (reference sequence). The CDR3 extends over 15 amino acids. The CDR3, as DNA: TGTGCCAGCAGCTTGCTGTCGGGTTTTAGAGATACGCAGTATTTT. Translated, it gives CASSLLSGFRDTQYF.